Listed below are T cell receptor beta chains from one sample, sequenced in a study of blood T cell repertoires in COVID-19. TCRdb's table, derived via immunoSEQ multiplex PCR, lists solely in-frame clones and lacks some. This sample has over 200,000 clones, with roughly four fifths found just once. The sample taken for sequencing was peripheral blood. The receptors come from a woman between 40 and 55 years old with acute or convalescent COVID-19. The conserved cysteine and the conserved F or W are not part of the CDR3 here. Rows may omit the clone size; those that give it use once, few, many or a size class.

TRBV19	TRBJ2-2	-	ASWDRANTGELF
TRBV29-1	TRBJ2-7	-	SVEDQGDEQY
TRBV2	TRBJ1-2	once	ASSPGQGNYGYT
TRBV6-4	TRBJ2-5	-	ASVSYQETQY
TRBV19	TRBJ1-1	-	ASSIDRGTEAF
TRBV30	TRBJ2-7	-	AWSPPAARRGLEQY
TRBV7-3	TRBJ2-3	-	ASSARPSPPSTDTQY
TRBV19	TRBJ2-7	few	ASSIAPEGSGRNDEQY
TRBV10-3	TRBJ2-1	-	AISESKREGYNEQF
TRBV29-1	TRBJ2-1	once	SVVGVAGRNEQF
TRBV7-2	TRBJ2-7	once	ASSPTSGTYEQY
TRBV9	TRBJ2-5	-	ASSVVAGQETQY
TRBV12-3/TRBV12-4	TRBJ2-7	-	ASRGNSYEQY
TRBV5-8	TRBJ2-3	-	ASSLGAAGALGTQY
TRBV9	TRBJ2-7	-	ASSVGRGTVYEQY
TRBV19	TRBJ1-2	-	ASSRDRGTEGYT
TRBV7-9	TRBJ2-5	-	ASTVGGATQY
TRBV5-4	TRBJ1-2	-	ASSPRNGGYT
TRBV5-6	TRBJ2-1	-	ASSLVPAAEQF
TRBV11-3	TRBJ2-1	many	ASSVEERGGVNEQF
TRBV5-1	TRBJ2-7	-	ASSPGLAGGLLREQY
TRBV28	TRBJ2-7	-	ASSLARVSYEQY
TRBV12-3/TRBV12-4	TRBJ1-1	few	ASSEGYGAF
TRBV4-3	TRBJ2-5	-	ASSLAPVIQETQY
TRBV29-1	TRBJ2-5	-	SVDGLAGGTQY
TRBV5-1	TRBJ1-2	-	ASSLGLLGTGAGYGYT
TRBV27	TRBJ2-1	-	ASSPPGPPSREQF
TRBV6-4	TRBJ2-1	-	ASSETRAGYNEQF
TRBV11-2	TRBJ2-7	-	ASSSSWDSSLSYEQY
TRBV24-1	TRBJ2-1	-	ATSDRTTSPPYNEQF
TRBV5-1	TRBJ1-6	-	ASSWTGKGNSPLH